This T cell receptor beta chain was identified during a study of blood T cell repertoires in COVID-19 (dated by TCRdb to between 2020 and 2021). Looking at the study overall: The collaborator samples originated in the United States, Italy and Spain and spanned the acute and convalescent phases of COVID-19. The material from the prospective study consisted of cDNA or gDNA derived from T cells, B-cell-depleted T cells, or PBMCs. The dataset comprised deeply sampled blood TCRbeta repertoires from subjects exposed to, actively infected with, or recovered from COVID-19. The repertoires were released in a freely available public database intended as a resource for research on the immune response to SARS-CoV-2. Samples were obtained from the ongoing ImmuneRACE study (first 160 participants) and from over a thousand subjects provided by 6 global collaborators. Nearly every sample came with metadata listing a de-identified subject ID, COVID-19 status, age in years and sex. HLA class I and class II types, where available, came from metadata supplied by the sample provider rather than from assay-based typing.

The CDR3 goes from the cysteine to the phenylalanine over 15 residues. Only the CDR3 region is kept as DNA, spanning 45 bases read in frame from base 1. The germline V gene encodes CDR1 SGHRS and CDR2 YFSETQ. V is reduced by 6 bases and J by 4 bases, leaving a spacing of 17 bases between them. Concerning this clone itself: Its antigen target is currently unknown. The record has no base qualities; no much larger clone is one base away.

Participants in the prospective study were enrolled through a virtual design, were aged roughly 18 to 100 years, and lived in 20 to 30 United States geographic areas. In the prospective study, cohorts were assigned on the basis of participant-reported clinical history obtained from a screening survey and a study questionnaire. For ImmuneRACE Cohort 3, a participant was defined as recovered based on two consecutive negative NP/OP PCR tests, clearance by a healthcare professional, or resolution of symptoms. Each participant in the prospective study had whole blood, serum and a nasopharyngeal or oropharyngeal swab collected by mobile phlebotomists. Participants in the prospective study had the option to provide additional blood draws and questionnaires over a roughly two-month period. Before DNA extraction, blood samples from the prospective study were shipped at room temperature or frozen. The immunoSEQ Assay, a bias-controlled multiplex PCR, was used to amplify TCRbeta CDR3 regions from genomic DNA. Per the original workflow: Nucleated cell counts per sample were estimated from amplification of reference gene primers within the assay. To quantify the absolute abundance of each unique TCRbeta CDR3 rearrangement, sequence reads were collapsed and filtered. For each sample, productive Simpson clonality was calculated as the square root of Simpson's diversity index across productive rearrangements. Held by TCRdb, this immuneACCESS table contains in-frame sequences only and omits some clones. Under half of the omission traces to an unresolved V gene where checked; the cause of the rest is unknown. V, J and clone size reflect that table, while D and trimming were determined from the DNA. Here the sample has approximately 480,000 clones; roughly 87% occur a single time. Approximately 0.7% of the sample is taken by the ten largest.

What the study reported, not specific to this receptor: Clinical and demographic metadata were provided uncurated, with the amount varying by source and participant.

The clonotype comes from a woman aged 18-29 years who had recovered from COVID-19. The sequencing input was PBMCs or T cells enriched from blood (not recorded which). Here the chain combines TRBV5-1 and TRBJ2-4; D gene: possibly TRBD1, on 6 matching bases. The CDR3 region reads CASKGSLQGKNIQYF. The sequenced DNA is TGCGCCAGCAAGGGATCTTTACAGGGAAAAAACATTCAGTACTTC. The CDR3, completed at both ends by the reference TRBV5-1 and TRBJ2-4 genes, gives the full variable domain KAGVTQTPRYLIKTRGQQVTLSCSPISGHRSVSWYQQTPGQGLQFLFEYFSETQRNKGNFPGRFSGRQFSNSRSEMNVSTLELGDSALYLCASKGSLQGKNIQYFGAGTRLSVL.